This is a list of T cell receptor beta chains from one sample in a study of OX40 agonist ivuxolimab in advanced cancers. Here immunoSEQ multiplex PCR was the method, and the copy in TCRdb shows in-frame clones only, minus some. The sample carries about 9,000 clones, about 80% recorded once. Sequencing used CD4+ or CD8+ T cells sorted from blood, obtained in a trial of the OX40 agonist ivuxolimab. All receptors come from an adult with an advanced solid tumor such as melanoma, head and neck, liver or kidney cancer. Each CDR3 is given with its conserved first and last residue.

V: TRBV9; J: TRBJ2-3; CDR3: CASSAPPGADTQYF
V: TRBV28; J: TRBJ1-6; CDR3: CASRRDALPLHF
V: TRBV29-1; J: TRBJ1-2; CDR3: CSVRDTSNYGYTF
V: TRBV9; J: TRBJ2-5; CDR3: CASSVQAGGAYGETQYF
V: TRBV27; J: TRBJ1-3; CDR3: CASSSDYSGNTIYF
V: TRBV6-1; J: TRBJ1-1; CDR3: CASRTTGSNTEAFF
V: TRBV5-4; J: TRBJ1-2; CDR3: CASSLLGAGNYGYTF
V: TRBV6-6; J: TRBJ2-7; CDR3: CASSYNPRPEPDEQYF
V: TRBV10-3; J: TRBJ1-6; CDR3: CAISELTGTSNSPLHF
V: TRBV4-1; J: TRBJ2-7; CDR3: CASSKGQAPVYEQYF
V: TRBV7-9; J: TRBJ2-7; CDR3: CASSLVGSSHEQYF
V: TRBV30; J: TRBJ1-1; CDR3: CAWSVPHLGGEAFF
V: TRBV10-1; J: TRBJ1-1; CDR3: CASSSDRATEAFF
V: TRBV27; J: TRBJ2-2; CDR3: CASAGGASTGELFF
V: TRBV9; J: TRBJ2-3; CDR3: CASSGTSGRKDTQYF
V: TRBV5-6; J: TRBJ1-3; CDR3: CASSFAGPAGNTIYF
V: TRBV2; J: TRBJ1-2; CDR3: CASSEKSLGSTYGYTF
V: TRBV2; J: TRBJ2-1; CDR3: CANLGLGDEQFF
V: TRBV11-2; J: TRBJ2-6; CDR3: CASSLPSGANVLTF
V: TRBV9; J: TRBJ2-7; CDR3: CASSVSQNPGQEGHEQYF
V: TRBV27; J: TRBJ2-7; CDR3: CASSSYPHHEQYF
V: TRBV7-8; J: TRBJ1-5; CDR3: CASSLGYSNQPQHF
V: TRBV9; J: TRBJ1-2; CDR3: CASSVEDGVDGYTF
V: TRBV19; J: TRBJ2-4; CDR3: CASSITWENIQYF
V: TRBV4-1; J: TRBJ1-1; CDR3: CASSLPRGNTEAFF
V: TRBV7-6; J: TRBJ2-4; CDR3: CASSSTVEDIQYF
V: TRBV5-5; J: TRBJ2-3; CDR3: CASSLGTSGRTDTQYF
V: TRBV27; J: TRBJ2-5; CDR3: CASSLSWGAGETQYF
V: TRBV5-4; J: TRBJ2-7; CDR3: CASSLGTSRVGVGVDYEQYF
V: TRBV6-6; J: TRBJ1-2; CDR3: CASSYEGLRGYTF
V: TRBV2; J: TRBJ2-5; CDR3: CASSQAVGRETQYF
V: TRBV5-1; J: TRBJ2-2; CDR3: CASSLAWAAKGNTGELFF
V: TRBV4-1; J: TRBJ2-2; CDR3: CASSPTLARVWAGELFF